This T cell receptor beta chain was profiled in a study of blood T cell repertoires in COVID-19. About the research overall: Donors in the United States, Italy and Spain gave samples during acute or convalescent COVID-19.

This clone was observed once. The data were produced by immunoSEQ multiplex PCR, yet TCRdb's version contains in-frame clones alone and is incomplete. The data show 90,000 to 100,000 clones, more than 65% seen once. V dropped 6 bases and J dropped 7; count of bases not matched to a gene: 2. Germline loops: CDR1 DFQATT, CDR2 SNEGSKA (reference sequence). The CDR3 contains 11 residues. The clonotype comes from a woman older than 75 with acute or convalescent COVID-19. Sequencing input: peripheral blood. This chain joins TRBV20-1 and TRBJ1-2; 10 bases agree with TRBD1. CDR3 region: CSAWTGGGYTF. DNA of the CDR3: TGCAGTGCGTGGACAGGGGGTGGCTACACCTTC.